This T cell receptor (beta chain) was captured by sequencing in a study of T cell responses to AZD1222 COVID-19 vaccine. Broader study findings: Seropositivity was recorded at baseline in only 6 or 7 AZD1222 recipients.

Turning to this clone: The antigen remains unidentified.

Repertoires were generated with immunoSEQ multiplex PCR, while TCRdb's copy carries only in-frame clones and drops some. This repertoire shows approximately 110,000 clones, roughly 84% found once; its top ten account for roughly 1.2%. The CDR3 has 16 amino acids. Germline CDR1 reads SGHDN; CDR2 reads FVKESK. V was shortened by 4 bases and J by 2 bases, with 18 bases between the two germline ends. The sequence derives from an adult in good health. Sequences were derived from peripheral blood, sampled on day 0 of AZD1222 vaccination. V usage is TRBV14 and J usage is TRBJ2-7; D is perhaps TRBD1 (6 bases). CDR3 bases: TGTGCCAGCAGCCCTCCAGGGGCTCTTCGAACCTACGAGCAGTACTTC. Translated: CASSPPGALRTYEQYF.